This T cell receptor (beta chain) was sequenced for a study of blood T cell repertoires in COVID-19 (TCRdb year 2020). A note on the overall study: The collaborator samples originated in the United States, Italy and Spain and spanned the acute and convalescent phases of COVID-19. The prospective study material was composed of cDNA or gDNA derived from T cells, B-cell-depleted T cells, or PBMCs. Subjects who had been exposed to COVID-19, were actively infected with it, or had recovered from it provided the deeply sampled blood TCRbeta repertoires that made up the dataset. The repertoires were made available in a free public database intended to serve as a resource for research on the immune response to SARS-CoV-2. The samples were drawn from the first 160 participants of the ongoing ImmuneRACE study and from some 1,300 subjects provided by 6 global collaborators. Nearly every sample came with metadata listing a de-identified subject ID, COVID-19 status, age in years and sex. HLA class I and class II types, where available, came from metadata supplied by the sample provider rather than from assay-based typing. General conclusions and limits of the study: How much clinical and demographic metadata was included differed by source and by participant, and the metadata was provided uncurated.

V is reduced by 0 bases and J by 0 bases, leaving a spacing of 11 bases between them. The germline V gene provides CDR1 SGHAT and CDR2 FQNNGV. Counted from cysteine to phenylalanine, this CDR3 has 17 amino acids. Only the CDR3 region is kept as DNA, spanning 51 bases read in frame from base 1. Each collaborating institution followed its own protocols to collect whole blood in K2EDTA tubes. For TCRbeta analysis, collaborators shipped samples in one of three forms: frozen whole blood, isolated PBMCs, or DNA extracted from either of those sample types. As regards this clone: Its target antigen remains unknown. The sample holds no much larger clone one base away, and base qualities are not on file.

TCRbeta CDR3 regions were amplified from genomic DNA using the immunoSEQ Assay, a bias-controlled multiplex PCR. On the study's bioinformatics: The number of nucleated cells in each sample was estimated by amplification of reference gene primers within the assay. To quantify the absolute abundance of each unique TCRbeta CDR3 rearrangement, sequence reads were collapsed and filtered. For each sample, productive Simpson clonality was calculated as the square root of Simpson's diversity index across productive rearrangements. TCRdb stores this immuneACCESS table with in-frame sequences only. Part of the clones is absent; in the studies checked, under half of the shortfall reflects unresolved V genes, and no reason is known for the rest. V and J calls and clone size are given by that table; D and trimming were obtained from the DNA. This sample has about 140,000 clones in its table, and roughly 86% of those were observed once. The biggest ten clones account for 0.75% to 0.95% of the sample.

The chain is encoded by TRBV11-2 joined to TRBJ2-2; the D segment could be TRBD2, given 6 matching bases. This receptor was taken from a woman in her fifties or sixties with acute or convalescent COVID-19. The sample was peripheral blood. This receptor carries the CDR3 CASSLDLAGTNTGELFF. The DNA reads TGTGCCAGCAGCTTAGATCTTGCGGGGACGAACACCGGGGAGCTGTTTTTT.